This entry is about one T cell receptor (beta chain). It lacks a known antigen. There are no base qualities to consult, and no much larger clone falls within one base. The collaborating institutions used their own protocols to collect whole blood in K2EDTA tubes. For TCRbeta analysis, collaborators shipped samples as frozen whole blood, isolated PBMCs, or DNA extracted from either of those sample types. The immunoSEQ Assay, a bias-controlled multiplex PCR, was used to amplify TCRbeta CDR3 regions from genomic DNA. On the study's bioinformatics: Within the assay, amplification of reference gene primers was used to estimate how many nucleated cells each sample contained. Sequence reads were collapsed and filtered to measure the absolute abundance of every unique TCRbeta CDR3 rearrangement. For each sample, productive Simpson clonality was calculated by taking the square root of Simpson's diversity index across productive rearrangements. Drawn from immuneACCESS, this table holds only the in-frame rearrangements with V and J called that TCRdb kept. Clones are partly lost; checked studies trace under half to an unresolved V gene and leave the rest unexplained. The DNA gave D and trimming, while V, J and clone size come from that table. In all, the sample holds just over 90,000 clones, and around four fifths of those were seen once. The ten largest make up roughly 15% of the sample.

The data were taken from a study of blood T cell repertoires in COVID-19 (TCRdb year 2020). Regarding the study in general: Samples covering the acute and convalescent phases of COVID-19 were provided by collaborators in the United States, Italy and Spain. The material from the prospective study consisted of cDNA or gDNA derived from T cells, B-cell-depleted T cells, or PBMCs. Deeply sampled blood TCRbeta repertoires from subjects exposed to, actively infected with, or recovered from COVID-19 were included in the dataset. The repertoires were released in a freely available public database meant as a resource for research on the immune response to SARS-CoV-2. The samples were drawn from the first 160 participants of the ongoing ImmuneRACE study and from 1,254 subjects provided by 6 global collaborators. The sample metadata nearly always contained a de-identified subject ID, COVID-19 status, age in years and sex. HLA class I and class II types, where available, came from metadata supplied by the sample provider rather than from assay-based typing.

As encoded in the germline V gene, CDR1 is SGHVS while CDR2 is FNYEAQ. The V end loses 3 bases and the J end loses 0 bases, and a stretch of 9 bases separates them. The cysteine opens and the phenylalanine closes a CDR3 of 15 amino acids. The entry retains the CDR3 DNA only, 45 bases that are in frame from base 1. The paper as a whole reports these results and caveats: The quantity of clinical and demographic metadata differed by source and by participant and was supplied without curation.

The chain is assembled from TRBV7-6 and TRBJ2-1; matching of 5 bases hints at TRBD2 as the D gene. The sequencing input was peripheral blood. The TCR sequence derives from a human donor in a cohort sampled during active COVID-19. The CDR3 region has the sequence CASSFSVSSYNEQFF. The bases read TGTGCCAGCAGCTTTAGCGTAAGCTCCTACAATGAGCAGTTCTTC.